Following are 14 T cell receptor beta chains from one sample sequenced in a study of Tregs in tolerant kidney transplant recipients. TCRdb's copy holds only in-frame clones and misses some; the assay was immunoSEQ multiplex PCR. The data show 110,000 or so clones, roughly 90% seen once. The specimen comprised CD4+ T cells from blood, sampled before the transplant. The receptors here all came from a human donor who received a combined kidney and bone marrow transplant.

The chain uses TRBV7-2 and TRBJ1-1, with TRBD1 as a possible D gene (5 bases). The germline V gene encodes CDR1 SGHTA and CDR2 FQGNSA. The V gene lost 5 bases and the J gene lost 5 bases, with 15 bases spanning the gap. CDR3 length equals 14 residues. The CDR3 loop is CASSQGRGRTEAFF. The CDR3 region has the DNA TGTGCCAGCAGCCAGGGTCGTGGGAGGACTGAAGCTTTCTTT.

The rearrangement joins TRBV27 to TRBJ1-2; D ambiguous. The CDR3 is 14 residues long. From germline, CDR1 is MNHEY and CDR2 SMNVEV (reference sequence). The ends were cut back, 0 bases at V and 0 bases at J, with 5 bases in the middle. The CDR3 sequence: CASSLSRPNYGYTF. DNA of the CDR3: TGTGCCAGCAGTTTATCGAGGCCTAACTATGGCTACACCTTC.

The chain is built from TRBV5-4 and TRBJ1-2; 8 positions match TRBD1. The ends lost 0 bases at V and 7 bases at J; junction bases unmatched: 8. The CDR3 sequence is 15 residues long. Germline CDR1 and CDR2: SGHNT and YYREEE (reference sequence). This CDR3 is CASSLAKTGAGGYTF. The CDR3 region has the DNA TGTGCCAGCAGCTTGGCCAAGACAGGGGCAGGTGGCTACACCTTC.

In this sample, this clone turned up once. The V gene is TRBV11-3, the J gene TRBJ2-5, with D possibly matching TRBD2 (5 bases). V was trimmed by 5 bases and J by 5 bases, leaving 18 bases between them. The germline V gene has CDR1 SGHNT and CDR2 YENEEA. The CDR3 runs to 15 residues. CDR3 nucleotide sequence: TGTGCCAGCAGCCCAGAGGGCGGTGGTCCGGAGACCCAGTACTTC. This gives the protein CASSPEGGGPETQYF.

The genes are TRBV5-1 and TRBJ1-1; D unclear. V lost 4 bases to trimming and J lost 5 bases, with 12 bases between them. The CDR3 totals 13 residues. Germline CDR1 is SGHRS and CDR2 is YFSETQ. CDR3 nucleotide sequence: TGCGCCAGCAGCACGATGGCCGGGACTGAAGCTTTCTTT. Translated, it gives CASSTMAGTEAFF.

J is TRBJ2-2 and V is TRBV4-2; no definite D call. CDR3 length equals 19 residues. The V gene lost 0 bases and the J gene lost 2 bases, with 19 bases spanning the gap. Germline CDR1 reads LGHNA; CDR2 reads YNFKEQ. The CDR3 DNA sequence: TGTGCCAGCAGCCAAGACCGGTATGCGAGAAGTAGTAACACCGGGGAGCTGTTTTTT. It is translated as CASSQDRYARSSNTGELFF.

This clone has just one count. The chain carries TRBV15 and TRBJ2-1, with a weak D call TRBD2 (5 bases). Between the trimmed V and J ends, which lost 5 bases and 12 bases, there was a span of 14 bases. The germline gives CDR1 LNHNV, CDR2 YYDKDF (reference sequence). This CDR3 spans 12 amino acids. The chain's CDR3 is CATSRGRDSQFF. The CDR3 DNA sequence: TGTGCCACCAGCCGGGGAAGGGATTCGCAGTTCTTC.

The rearrangement links TRBV6-4 to TRBJ2-3; D possibly corresponds to TRBD2 (5 bases). The length of the CDR3 is 13 residues. V shed 5 bases and J shed 2 bases, with 8 bases lying between them. Germline V CDR1 and CDR2: MRHNA, SNTAGT. This CDR3 reads CASSSGITDTQYF. CDR3 sequence (DNA): TGTGCCAGCAGTTCGGGGATCACAGATACGCAGTATTTT.

V usage is TRBV18 and J usage is TRBJ1-6; 7 bases fit TRBD1. Germline V gives CDR1 KGHSH, CDR2 LQKENI. The J segment lost 7 bases and the V segment lost 3 bases, leaving 9 bases of the junction unmatched. The CDR3 runs to 16 residues. Here the CDR3 DNA reads TGTGCCAGCTCACCCGACAGGGCTTCTTTCAATTCACCCCTCCACTTT. Translation: CASSPDRASFNSPLHF.

This clone was detected only once. The chain has TRBV5-1 and TRBJ2-1; D is perhaps TRBD1 (7 bases). There are 15 residues in the CDR3. V gave up 4 bases and J gave up 3 bases, with 14 bases separating them. Germline loops: CDR1 SGHRS, CDR2 YFSETQ. The CDR3 reads CASSEEGQSYNEQFF. The CDR3 DNA reads TGCGCCAGCAGCGAGGAGGGACAGAGCTACAATGAGCAGTTCTTC.

This CDR3 is CATSGGVRQGAYEQYF. The CDR3 DNA sequence: TGTGCCACCAGCGGGGGGGTAAGACAGGGGGCCTACGAGCAGTACTTC. The genes are TRBV15 and TRBJ2-7, with TRBD1 matching 9 bases. The CDR3 is 16 amino acids. Germline V gene sequence: CDR1 LNHNV, CDR2 YYDKDF (reference sequence). V was pared by 5 bases and J by 2 bases, with 10 bases of the junction left unmatched. Filled out from reference TRBV15 and TRBJ2-7, the complete variable domain reads DAMVIQNPRYQVTQFGKPVTLSCSQTLNHNVMYWYQQKSSQAPKLLFHYYDKDFNNEADTPDNFQSRRPNTSFCFLDIRSPGLGDTAMYLCATSGGVRQGAYEQYFGPGTRLTVT.

The V gene is TRBV4-1, the J gene TRBJ2-5; 9 bases map to TRBD1. Germline trimming cut 1 base from V and 4 bases from J; bases unmatched to any gene: 4. This CDR3 spans 15 amino acids. Germline V gene lookup returns CDR1 MGHRA and CDR2 YSYEKL. The CDR3: CASSQGDRAPETQYF. The CDR3 coding sequence is TGCGCCAGCAGCCAAGGGGACAGGGCACCAGAGACCCAGTACTTC.

The V and J genes are TRBV6-5 and TRBJ2-5; tentative D call: TRBD1 (5 bases). Per the germline V gene, CDR1 is MNHEY and CDR2 is SVGAGI. This CDR3 comprises 15 residues. The V gene lost 6 bases and the J gene lost 5 bases, with 19 bases spanning the gap. CDR3 protein: CASRGAQKGWETQYF. In nucleotides, the CDR3 is TGTGCCAGCAGAGGGGCCCAGAAGGGTTGGGAGACCCAGTACTTC.

This clone was picked up a small number of times. This chain links TRBV18 with TRBJ2-7; perhaps TRBD1 as D (7 bases). The CDR3 extends over 17 amino acids. V was trimmed by 6 bases and J by 4 bases, leaving 25 bases between them. In germline, CDR1 is KGHSH, CDR2 LQKENI. This chain's CDR3 is CASSQTAIGGAGYEQYF. In DNA form, the CDR3 reads TGTGCCAGCTCCCAGACTGCAATAGGGGGCGCGGGATACGAGCAGTACTTC.